Following are 9 T cell receptor beta chains from one sample sequenced in a study of neurological immune-mediated disorders. TCRdb redid the calling of the 5' RACE reads with MiXCR, one entry per CDR3 protein. The sample includes 50,000 to 65,000 distinct CDR3 sequences, under 5.5% of them seen just once. The sample comprised PBMCs. The receptors were sampled from a woman aged 50 to 65 with multiple sclerosis.

The chain carries TRBV7-9 and TRBJ1-6; 11 bases agree with TRBD1. Germline V gives CDR1 SEHNR, CDR2 FQNEAQ (reference sequence). The CDR3 has 15 amino acids. Trimming cost V 4 bases and J 10 bases; bases outside gene matches: 6. CDR3 loop: CASSSLGTGGSPLHF. Here the CDR3 DNA reads TGTGCCAGCAGCTCTTTAGGGACAGGGGGATCACCCCTCCACTTT.

This clonotype was counted many times. This chain uses TRBV11-2 with TRBJ1-2; unclear D gene. The V gene's germline CDR1 is SGHAT and CDR2 FQNNGV. Trimming removed 2 bases from V and 8 bases from J, with 12 bases in between. CDR3 length: 13 amino acids. DNA of the CDR3: TGTGCCAGCAGCTTATCTCTGGGTTTGGGCTACACCTTC. This encodes CASSLSLGLGYTF.

Many counts were recorded for this clonotype. The rearrangement joins TRBV20-1 to TRBJ2-3; 8 positions agree with TRBD2. Per the germline V gene, CDR1 is DFQATT and CDR2 is SNEGSKA (reference sequence). CDR3 size: 14 residues. Unmatched junction bases numbered 8, after V lost 6 bases and J lost 3 bases. DNA of the CDR3: TGCAGTGCGCCCGGGGGGGTTTGGACAGATACGCAGTATTTT. Amino acid sequence: CSAPGGVWTDTQYF.

This clonotype was detected a few times. The chain links TRBV18 to TRBJ1-1; TRBD1 is a possible D gene (5 bases). This CDR3 contains 15 residues. Germline V gene sequence: CDR1 KGHSH, CDR2 LQKENI. The V gene lost 2 bases and the J gene lost 2 bases, with 12 bases spanning the gap. As DNA, the CDR3 is TGTGCCAGCTCACCATCTGGGGACTACAACACTGAAGCTTTCTTT. Residues: CASSPSGDYNTEAFF.

This clonotype has a count of ten or more. One end of the junction does not line up with germline, which may come from a read error. The V and J genes are TRBV5-1 and TRBJ2-2; TRBD1 might be the D (5 bases). Germline values: CDR1 SGHRS, CDR2 YFSETQ. The CDR3 runs 12 residues. In nucleotides, the CDR3 is TGTGCCAGCAGGGAGAACACCGGGGAGCTGTTTTTT. Its translation is CASRENTGELFF.

This clonotype was counted ten times or more. The gene calls are TRBV20-1 and TRBJ1-4; D is perhaps TRBD1 (5 bases). CDR3 length: 15 residues. Trimming shortened V by 0 bases and J by 8 bases, and 16 bases separated the two germline ends. Germline V CDR1 and CDR2: DFQATT, SNEGSKA (reference sequence). This chain's CDR3 is CSARDPARGGEKLFF. The CDR3, as DNA: TGCAGTGCTAGAGATCCCGCTAGGGGAGGCGAAAAACTGTTTTTT.

This clonotype was seen many times. The J gene is TRBJ1-5, the V gene TRBV9; D is perhaps TRBD1 (5 bases). This CDR3 is 14 amino acids long. Germline lookup yields CDR1 SGDLS and CDR2 YYNGEE. Trimming removed 3 bases at V and 7 bases at J, with 14 bases between. DNA for the CDR3: TGTGCCAGCAGCGCCGGGGACGATGTGCAGCCCCAGCATTTT. Translating gives CASSAGDDVQPQHF.

There are a few counts of this clonotype. The chain recombines TRBV7-2 with TRBJ1-2; D unclear. CDR3 length: 14 residues. The ends were cut back, 6 bases at V and 2 bases at J, with 13 bases in the middle. Germline assignment: CDR1 SGHTA and CDR2 FQGNSA. The CDR3 region is CASSFLHQNYGYTF. Written as DNA, the CDR3 is TGTGCCAGCAGTTTCTTACACCAGAACTATGGCTACACCTTC.

The genes are TRBV12-3 or TRBV12-4 and TRBJ1-5; D is perhaps TRBD1 (6 bases). V lost 0 bases, J lost 5 bases, and 8 bases lay in between. The CDR3 covers 14 residues. DNA of the CDR3: TGTGCCAGCAGTTTAGCTGGGGGCGATCAGCCCCAGCATTTT. Its protein is CASSLAGGDQPQHF.